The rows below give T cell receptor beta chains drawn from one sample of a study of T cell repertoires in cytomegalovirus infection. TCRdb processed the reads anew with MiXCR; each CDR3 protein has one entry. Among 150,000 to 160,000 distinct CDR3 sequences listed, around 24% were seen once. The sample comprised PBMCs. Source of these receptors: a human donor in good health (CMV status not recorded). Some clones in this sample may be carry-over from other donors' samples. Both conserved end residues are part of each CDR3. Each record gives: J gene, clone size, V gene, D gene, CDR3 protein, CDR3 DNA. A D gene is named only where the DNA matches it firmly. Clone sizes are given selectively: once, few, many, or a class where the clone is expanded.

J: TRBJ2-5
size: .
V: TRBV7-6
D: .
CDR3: CASSLIGGRETQYF
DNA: TGTGCCAGCAGCTTAATTGGTGGGCGAGAGACCCAGTACTTC

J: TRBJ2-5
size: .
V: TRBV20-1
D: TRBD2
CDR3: CSAKKLAGQETQYF
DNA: TGCAGTGCTAAAAAACTAGCGGGCCAAGAGACCCAGTACTTC

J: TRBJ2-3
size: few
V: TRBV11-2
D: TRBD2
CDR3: CASSLESAGGPPAQYF
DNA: TGTGCCAGCAGCTTAGAATCGGCGGGGGGCCCACCCGCGCAGTATTTT

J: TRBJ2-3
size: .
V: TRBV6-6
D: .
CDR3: CASTRGSTDTQYF
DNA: TGTGCCAGCACCCGGGGATCCACAGATACGCAGTATTTT

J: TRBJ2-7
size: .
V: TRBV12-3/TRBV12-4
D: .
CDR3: CASSRNSGTYEQYF
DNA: TGTGCCAGCAGCCGCAACAGCGGCACCTACGAGCAGTACTTC

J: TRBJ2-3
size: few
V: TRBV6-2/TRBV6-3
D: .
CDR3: CASSNIGYTQYF
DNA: TGTGCCAGCAGTAATATCGGCTATACGCAGTATTTT

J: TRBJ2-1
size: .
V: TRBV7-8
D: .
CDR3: CASSSPVGGTGYNEQFF
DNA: TGTGCCAGCAGCTCCCCGGTAGGGGGGACTGGGTACAATGAGCAGTTCTTC

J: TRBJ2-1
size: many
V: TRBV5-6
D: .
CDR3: CASSEDPDHRLSGQFF
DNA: TGTGCCAGCAGCGAGGATCCAGACCACAGGCTCAGCGGGCAGTTCTTC

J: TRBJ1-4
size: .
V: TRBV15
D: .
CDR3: CATSRGEATNEKLFF
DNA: TGTGCCACCAGCAGAGGGGAAGCAACTAATGAAAAACTGTTTTTT

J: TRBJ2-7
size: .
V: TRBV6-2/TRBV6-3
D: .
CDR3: CASSEALEQYF
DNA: TGTGCCAGCAGTGAAGCCCTAGAGCAGTACTTC

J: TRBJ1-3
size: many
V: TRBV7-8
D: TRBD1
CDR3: CASSLVGTGSLRGGNTIYF
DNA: TGTGCCAGCAGCTTAGTCGGGACAGGGTCCCTCCGGGGAGGAAACACCATATATTTT

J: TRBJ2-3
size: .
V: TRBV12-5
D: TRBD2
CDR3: CASGSRAGETDTQYF
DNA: TGTGCTAGTGGTTCCCGAGCGGGGGAGACAGATACGCAGTATTTT

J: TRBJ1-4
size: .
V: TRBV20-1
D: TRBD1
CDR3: CSAPVTGGVEKLFF
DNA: TGCAGTGCGCCGGTTACAGGGGGGGTTGAAAAACTGTTTTTT

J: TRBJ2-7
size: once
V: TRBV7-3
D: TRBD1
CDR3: CASSLTGTGNSYEQYF
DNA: TGTGCCAGCAGCTTAACCGGGACAGGGAACTCCTACGAGCAGTACTTC

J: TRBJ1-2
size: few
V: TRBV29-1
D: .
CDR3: CSVDAGEHYGYTF
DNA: TGCAGCGTTGACGCAGGGGAACACTATGGCTACACCTTC

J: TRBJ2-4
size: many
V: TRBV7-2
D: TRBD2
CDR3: CASSLTSVSGGNIQYF
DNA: TGTGCCAGCAGCCTAACCAGCGTGAGCGGGGGCAACATTCAGTACTTC

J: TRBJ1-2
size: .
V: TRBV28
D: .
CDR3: CASSPPATSGYTF
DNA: TGTGCCAGCAGTCCGCCGGCCACGTCTGGCTACACCTTC

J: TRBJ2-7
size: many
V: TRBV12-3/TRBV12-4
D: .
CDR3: CASSSRGGDEQYF
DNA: TGTGCCAGCAGTTCCCGGGGAGGCGACGAGCAGTACTTC

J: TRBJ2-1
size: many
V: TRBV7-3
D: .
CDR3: CASSLNGLGLGSYNEQFF
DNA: TGTGCCAGCAGCTTAAACGGTCTGGGTTTGGGCTCCTACAATGAGCAGTTCTTC

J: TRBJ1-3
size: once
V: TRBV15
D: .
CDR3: CATSRGAGSGNTIYF
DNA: TGTGCCACCAGCAGAGGGGCAGGCTCTGGAAACACCATATATTTT

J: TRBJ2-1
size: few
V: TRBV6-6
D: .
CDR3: CASSYYSSAPHNEQFF
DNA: TGTGCCAGCAGTTACTATTCTAGCGCTCCCCACAATGAGCAGTTCTTC

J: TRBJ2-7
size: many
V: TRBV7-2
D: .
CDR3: CASSLDSSGAYEQYF
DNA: TGTGCCAGCAGCTTAGATTCCAGCGGCGCCTACGAGCAGTACTTC

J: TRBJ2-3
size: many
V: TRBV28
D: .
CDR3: CASSFGAGSTDTQYF
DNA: TGTGCCAGCAGTTTCGGGGCGGGGAGCACAGATACGCAGTATTTT

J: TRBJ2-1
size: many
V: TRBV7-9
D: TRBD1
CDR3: CASSGTGTGFNEQFF
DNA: TGTGCCAGCAGCGGAACCGGGACAGGGTTTAACGAGCAGTTCTTC

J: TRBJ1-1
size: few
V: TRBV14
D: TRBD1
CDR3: CASSQGNRGLSTEAFF
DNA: TGTGCCAGCAGCCAAGGAAACAGGGGATTATCCACTGAAGCTTTCTTT

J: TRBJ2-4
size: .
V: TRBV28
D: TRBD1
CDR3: CASSLSGGTGVDKNIQYF
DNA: TGTGCCAGCAGTTTAAGTGGGGGAACAGGGGTTGACAAAAACATTCAGTACTTC

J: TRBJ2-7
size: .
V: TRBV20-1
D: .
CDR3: CSARGQGRTYEQYF
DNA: TGCAGTGCTAGAGGCCAGGGTAGGACCTACGAGCAGTACTTC

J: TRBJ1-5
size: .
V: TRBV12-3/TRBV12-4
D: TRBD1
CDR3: CASSPRGQVNQPQHF
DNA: TGTGCCAGCAGTCCGCGCGGACAGGTCAATCAGCCCCAGCATTTT

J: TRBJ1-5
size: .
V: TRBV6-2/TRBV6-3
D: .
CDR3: CASGAFPGPNQPQHF
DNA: TGTGCCAGCGGGGCCTTTCCCGGCCCTAATCAGCCCCAGCATTTT

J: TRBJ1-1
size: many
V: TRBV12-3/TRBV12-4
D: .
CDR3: CASSAGLAHTEAFF
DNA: TGTGCCAGCAGTGCAGGGTTGGCGCACACTGAAGCTTTCTTT

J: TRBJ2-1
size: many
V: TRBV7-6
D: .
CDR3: CASSLGASSNEQFF
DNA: TGTGCCAGCAGCTTAGGAGCGAGCTCCAATGAGCAGTTCTTC

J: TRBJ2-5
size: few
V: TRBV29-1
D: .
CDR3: CSVAVGRETQYF
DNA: TGCAGCGTTGCCGTGGGGAGAGAGACCCAGTACTTC

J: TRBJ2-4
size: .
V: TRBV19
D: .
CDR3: CAIIDPGLANIQYF
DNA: TGTGCCATTATAGATCCGGGACTCGCCAACATTCAGTACTTC

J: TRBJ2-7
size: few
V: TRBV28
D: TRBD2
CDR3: CASRLSGSGVGQYF
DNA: TGTGCCAGCAGACTTAGCGGGAGCGGGGTCGGGCAGTACTTC

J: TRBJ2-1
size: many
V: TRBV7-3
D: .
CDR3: CASSSTWSSYNEQFF
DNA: TGTGCCAGCAGTTCTACATGGAGCTCCTACAATGAGCAGTTCTTC

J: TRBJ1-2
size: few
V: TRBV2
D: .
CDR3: CASSETYGYTF
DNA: TGTGCCAGCAGTGAAACGTATGGCTACACCTTC

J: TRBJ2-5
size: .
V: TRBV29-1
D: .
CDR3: CSVEFVGGPGPQETQYF
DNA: TGCAGCGTTGAATTTGTAGGGGGGCCAGGCCCCCAAGAGACCCAGTACTTC

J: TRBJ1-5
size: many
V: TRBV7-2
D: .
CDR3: CASSPYTGGNQPQHF
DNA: TGTGCCAGCAGCCCTTACACGGGGGGCAATCAGCCCCAGCATTTT

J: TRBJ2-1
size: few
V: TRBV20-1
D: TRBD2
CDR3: CSAVPGTSYPQFF
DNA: TGCAGTGCGGTCCCCGGGACTAGTTACCCTCAGTTCTTC

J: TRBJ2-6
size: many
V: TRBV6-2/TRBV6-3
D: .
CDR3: CASSYEQLIFSGANVLTF
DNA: TGTGCCAGCAGTTACGAACAGTTAATTTTCTCTGGGGCCAACGTCCTGACTTTC

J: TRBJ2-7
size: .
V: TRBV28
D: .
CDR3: CASSIKQTGEPYF
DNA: TGTGCCAGCAGTATAAAACAGACGGGCGAGCCGTACTTC

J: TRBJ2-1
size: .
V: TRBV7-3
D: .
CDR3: CASSLLMGNEQFF
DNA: TGTGCCAGCAGCTTGCTAATGGGCAATGAGCAGTTCTTC

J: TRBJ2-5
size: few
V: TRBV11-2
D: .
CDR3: CASSQGTKETQYF
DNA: TGTGCCAGCAGCCAGGGGACGAAAGAGACCCAGTACTTC

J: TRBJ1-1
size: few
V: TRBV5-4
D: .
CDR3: CASSSPQRGNTEAFF
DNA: TGTGCCAGCAGCTCACCTCAACGGGGGAACACTGAAGCTTTCTTT

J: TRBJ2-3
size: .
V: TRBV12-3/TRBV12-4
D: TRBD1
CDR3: CASSQDRVGGTDTQYF
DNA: TGTGCCAGCAGCCAAGACAGGGTCGGAGGCACAGATACGCAGTATTTT

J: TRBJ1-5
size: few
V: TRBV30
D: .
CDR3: CAWSSSSWEQPQHF
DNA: TGTGCCTGGAGCTCCTCCTCATGGGAACAGCCCCAGCATTTT

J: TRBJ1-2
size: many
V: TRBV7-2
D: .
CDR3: CASSYRDGLPAF
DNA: TGTGCCAGCAGCTACCGGGACGGACTACCCGCCTTC

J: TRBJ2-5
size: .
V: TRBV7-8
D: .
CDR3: CASSLAGSTGSAQYF
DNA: TGTGCCAGCAGCTTAGCCGGTTCCACAGGGTCCGCCCAGTACTTC